The 17 T cell receptor beta chains below were found in one sample sequenced in a study of T cells in Graves' hyperthyroidism and ophthalmopathy. Amplification of TCR beta CDR3 regions was performed using RNA transcripts as template. HTBI primers were used for first-round RT-PCR of the TCR CDR3. Using its own MiXCR run on the multiplex PCR reads, TCRdb lists one record per CDR3 protein. The sample consists of 330,000 or so distinct CDR3 sequences, around a fifth of them appearing once. Sequenced input: blood. Receptors originate from a man in his forties or fifties with Graves' ophthalmopathy.

This clonotype was seen ten or more times. V gene TRBV15 combines with J gene TRBJ1-1; a possible D gene is TRBD1 (5 bases). Trimming removed 8 bases at V and 0 bases at J, with 10 bases between. Germline assignment: CDR1 LNHNV and CDR2 YYDKDF (reference sequence). The CDR3 spans 13 residues. The CDR3 DNA follows: TGTGCCACCGGGGGTGCCATGAACACTGAAGCTTTCTTT. The encoded protein is CATGGAMNTEAFF.

This clonotype appeared a few times. The chain recombines TRBV6-2 or TRBV6-3 with TRBJ2-5; TRBD2 matches 10 bases. In germline, CDR1 is MNHEY, CDR2 SVGEGT. Trimming took 6 bases from V and 5 from J; bases not matched to a gene: 9. CDR3 length equals 15 residues. The chain's CDR3 is CASSRWASGSETQYF. The CDR3 DNA is TGTGCCAGCAGCCGGTGGGCTAGCGGGAGTGAGACCCAGTACTTC.

The table lists this clonotype with a few counts. Since a much larger clone is just one base distant, this may be a read error. The chain uses TRBV3-1 and TRBJ2-1; D is perhaps TRBD1 (6 bases). The J call is uncertain, as TRBJ2-7 better fits the DNA end. The CDR3 sequence is 17 residues long. CDR1 is LGHDT, CDR2 YNNKEL, per germline (reference sequence). CDR3 protein: CASSQVTGRTPFNEQYF. The CDR3 region has the DNA TGTGCCAGCAGCCAAGTCACAGGGCGGACCCCCTTCAATGAGCAGTACTTC.

The V and J genes are TRBV20-1 and TRBJ1-5; 8 bases map to TRBD1. After removal of 6 bases from V and 6 bases from J, the junction contained 13 bases not matched to a gene. Germline V gene lookup returns CDR1 DFQATT and CDR2 SNEGSKA (reference sequence). The CDR3 totals 15 residues. The CDR3 sequence: CSAPLDRGAGQPQHF. The CDR3 DNA sequence: TGCAGTGCGCCTCTCGACAGGGGCGCGGGTCAGCCCCAGCATTTT.

The J gene is TRBJ2-7, the V gene TRBV6-8, with D possibly being TRBD2 (7 bases). V lost 9 bases and J 4 bases, leaving 16 bases between the germline ends. This CDR3 is 13 amino acids long. From germline, CDR1 is MNHGY and CDR2 SAAAGT. CDR3 sequence reads: CAREGGSWYEQYF. As DNA, the CDR3 is TGTGCCAGGGAGGGGGGGAGCTGGTACGAGCAGTACTTC.

This clonotype was seen once. The gene calls are TRBV5-6 and TRBJ2-7; possibly TRBD1 or TRBD2 for D (5 bases each). V was clipped by 0 bases and J by 2 bases, with 9 bases between them. Germline V lookup: CDR1 SGHDT, CDR2 YYEEEE. The CDR3 has 14 residues. The CDR3 loop reads CASSLAGTAYEQYF. The CDR3 coding sequence is TGTGCCAGCAGCTTGGCTGGGACGGCCTACGAGCAGTACTTC.

This sequence joins TRBV20-1 and TRBJ2-7; no definite D call. The V end was cut by 5 bases, the J end by 6 bases, with 2 bases between. Per the germline V gene, CDR1 is DFQATT and CDR2 is SNEGSKA (reference sequence). The CDR3 spans 8 residues. The CDR3: CSAGEQYF. The CDR3 coding sequence is TGCAGTGCTGGCGAGCAGTACTTC.

This clonotype was recorded a few times. The V call is TRBV30, the J call TRBJ2-5; D possibly corresponds to TRBD1 (6 bases). Trimming took 7 bases from V and 0 from J, leaving 18 bases between them. Germline V gene data show CDR1 as GTSNPN and CDR2 as SVGIG (reference sequence). The CDR3 is 15 amino acids. The CDR3 loop is CAFKTGTLYQETQYF. CDR3 coding DNA: TGTGCCTTTAAAACGGGGACATTGTACCAAGAGACCCAGTACTTC.

The chain uses TRBV6-6 and TRBJ2-7; 7 positions match TRBD2. The CDR3 extends over 15 amino acids. V was clipped by 0 bases and J by 3 bases; unmatched bases: 5. From germline, CDR1 is MNHNY and CDR2 SVGAGI (reference sequence). CDR3 DNA: TGTGCCAGCAGTTACTCGGGCGGGAGTGGCTACGAGCAGTACTTC. Translated, it gives CASSYSGGSGYEQYF.

This clonotype has just a few counts. This chain uses TRBV19 with TRBJ2-3, with 7 positions matching TRBD1. CDR1 and CDR2 (germline): LNHDA, SQIVND (reference sequence). The CDR3 length is 13 residues. V lost 4 bases, J lost 4 bases, and 2 bases stayed unmatched. The CDR3 nucleotides are TGTGCCAGTAGTACAGGGGGAGCAGATACGCAGTATTTT. The encoded protein is CASSTGGADTQYF.

CDR3 protein: CASSESRGTYEQYF. DNA for the CDR3: TGCGCCAGCAGTGAGTCGAGGGGCACCTACGAGCAGTACTTC. This chain connects TRBV10-2 to TRBJ2-7; TRBD1 or TRBD2 may be the D gene (5 bases each). This CDR3 contains 14 residues. V was cut by 0 bases and J by 2 bases, with 8 bases left in between. Germline V CDR1 and CDR2: WSHSY, SAAADI.

This clonotype was detected a few times. The chain recombines TRBV10-1 with TRBJ2-1; TRBD2 matches at 9 bases. This CDR3 spans 14 amino acids. With 4 bases clipped from V and 8 bases from J, the junction kept 6 bases outside the gene matches. In germline, CDR1 is WNHNN, CDR2 SYGVQD (reference sequence). CDR3 in amino acids: CASSVREGLDEQFF. For the CDR3, the DNA is TGCGCCAGCAGTGTGCGGGAGGGCCTAGATGAGCAGTTCTTC.

This clonotype appeared a few times. At one end, the junction sequence differs from germline, possibly due to a read error. V gene TRBV12-5 combines with J gene TRBJ1-1; D may be TRBD1 (5 bases). The CDR3 consists of 14 residues. The germline V gene encodes CDR1 LGHNT and CDR2 FRNRAP. The CDR3 region has the DNA TGTGCTGGTGGTTTGGGGGAAGGGAACACTGAAGCTTTCTTT. Translating gives CAGGLGEGNTEAFF. The full variable domain, in which reference TRBV12-5 and TRBJ1-1 provide the parts outside the CDR3, is DARVTQTPRHKVTEMGQEVTMRCQPILGHNTVFWYRQTMMQGLELLAYFRNRAPLDDSGMPKDRFSAEMPDATLATLKIQPSEPRDSAVYFCAGGLGEGNTEAFFGQGTRLTVV.

Ten or more counts support this clonotype. J is TRBJ1-6 and V is TRBV28; TRBD1 is a possible D gene (5 bases). The length of the CDR3 is 15 residues. From germline, CDR1 is MDHEN and CDR2 SYDVKM. Trimming pared 8 bases from V and 2 bases from J, leaving 13 bases between. CDR3 loop: CASGSRATYNSPLHF. CDR3 sequence (DNA): TGTGCCAGCGGAAGCAGGGCGACCTATAATTCACCCCTCCACTTT.

The table lists this clonotype with a few counts. V and J are TRBV9 and TRBJ2-1, with D uncertain. V shed 4 bases and J shed 6 bases, with 14 bases lying between them. CDR1 SGDLS and CDR2 YYNGEE come from the germline V gene. This CDR3 is 14 amino acids long. CDR3 coding DNA: TGTGCCAGCAGCCCTAGGGTGCGTGGCAATGAGCAGTTCTTC. Translated: CASSPRVRGNEQFF.

This sequence joins TRBV4-1 and TRBJ2-7; 11 bases align to TRBD1. The CDR3 is 15 residues long. J lost 3 bases, V lost 4 bases, and 5 bases had no gene match. The V gene's germline CDR1 is MGHRA and CDR2 YSYEKL. CDR3 in amino acids: CASSLSGTGGYEQYF. CDR3 DNA: TGCGCCAGCAGCCTATCCGGGACAGGGGGCTACGAGCAGTACTTC.

This clonotype was found many times. The chain recombines TRBV7-9 with TRBJ2-2, with D possibly being TRBD2 (5 bases). Trimming pared 2 bases from V and 3 bases from J, leaving 7 bases between. There are 14 residues in the CDR3. Germline loops: CDR1 SEHNR, CDR2 FQNEAQ (reference sequence). CDR3 residues: CASSLPGYTGELFF. Written as DNA, the CDR3 is TGTGCCAGCAGCTTACCGGGATACACCGGGGAGCTGTTTTTT.